This T cell receptor (beta chain) emerged from a study of a mutant IDH1 vaccine in newly diagnosed glioma. Across the whole study: The treated population exhibited a male proportion of 62.5%, a female proportion of about 40%, and a mean age of roughly 41 years.

This clone was found once. The time point is: baseline, week 1 (first vaccination visit). Regarding treatment: pre-vaccination baseline after standard-of-care therapy. Some clones are missing from TCRdb's copy, which holds only in-frame ones; the method was immunoSEQ multiplex PCR. The table has tens of thousands of clones, 75% to 95% seen once; the top ten hold about 2.7%. The specimen was PBMCs, collected from a glioma patient treated with radiotherapy, temozolomide or both. This clonotype was sampled from a man aged 45 to 65 with glioma.

The CDR3 protein is CASRPRDNGLGANVLTF. The CDR3 DNA reads as TGTGCCAGCAGACCCAGGGATAACGGGCTGGGGGCCAACGTCCTGACTTTC. J is TRBJ2-6 and V is TRBV4-2, with D tentatively TRBD1 (5 bases). V shed 6 bases and J shed 4 bases, with 19 bases lying between them. Germline assignment: CDR1 LGHNA and CDR2 YNFKEQ. The CDR3 covers 17 residues.